The TCR beta chain described here comes from a study of blood T cell repertoires in COVID-19. Study information: The origin of the acute and convalescent COVID-19 samples was the United States, Italy and Spain.

The CDR3 consists of 13 residues. V lost 3 bases and J lost 7, with 13 bases in between. Germline V gene data show CDR1 as MNHEY and CDR2 as SMNVEV (reference sequence). TCRdb keeps only in-frame clones here, not all; method: immunoSEQ multiplex PCR. In the table there are approximately 50,000 clones, 75% to 90% of which are singletons. The source of this sequence is a human donor in a cohort sampled during active COVID-19. The rearrangement uses TRBV27 and TRBJ2-7; the D gene is possibly TRBD2 (6 bases). The sequenced sample was peripheral blood. The chain's CDR3 is CASSFGGKGEQYF. The DNA for the CDR3 is TGTGCCAGCAGTTTCGGAGGGAAGGGGGAGCAGTACTTC.